This entry features one T cell receptor (beta chain) sequence. This sample was taken from a study of blood T cell repertoires in COVID-19. V lost 1 base to trimming and J lost 1 base, with 11 bases between them. The CDR3 has 15 amino acids. Germline assignment: CDR1 SGHRS and CDR2 YFSETQ. In the original analysis: The authors estimated nucleated cell counts from reference gene primer amplification. Using immunoSEQ multiplex PCR, the repertoire was profiled, and TCRdb retains in-frame clones only, with some absent. The D gene and trimming were derived from the DNA, and the V and J assignments and clone size from that table. The data contain about 210,000 clones, roughly four fifths of them singletons.

The source material was peripheral blood. This TCR was sampled from a woman aged 40 to 49 with acute or convalescent COVID-19. The chain joins TRBV5-1 to TRBJ1-1, with unresolved D. CDR3 nucleotide sequence: TGCGCCAGCAGCTTGTCCCGGGGTACGAACACTGAAGCTTTCTTT. Translation: CASSLSRGTNTEAFF.